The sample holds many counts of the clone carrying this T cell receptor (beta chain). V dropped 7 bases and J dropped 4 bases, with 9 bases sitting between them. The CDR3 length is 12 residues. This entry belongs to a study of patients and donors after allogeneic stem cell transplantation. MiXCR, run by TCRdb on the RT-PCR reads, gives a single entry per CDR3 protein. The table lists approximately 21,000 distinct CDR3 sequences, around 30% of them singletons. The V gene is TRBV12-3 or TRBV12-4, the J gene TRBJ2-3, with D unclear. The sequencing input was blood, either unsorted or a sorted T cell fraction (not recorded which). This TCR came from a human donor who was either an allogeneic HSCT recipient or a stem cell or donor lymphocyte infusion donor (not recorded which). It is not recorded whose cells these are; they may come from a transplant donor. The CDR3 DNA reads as TGTGCCAGCACCTTTTGGGCAGATACGCAGTATTTT. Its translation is CASTFWADTQYF.